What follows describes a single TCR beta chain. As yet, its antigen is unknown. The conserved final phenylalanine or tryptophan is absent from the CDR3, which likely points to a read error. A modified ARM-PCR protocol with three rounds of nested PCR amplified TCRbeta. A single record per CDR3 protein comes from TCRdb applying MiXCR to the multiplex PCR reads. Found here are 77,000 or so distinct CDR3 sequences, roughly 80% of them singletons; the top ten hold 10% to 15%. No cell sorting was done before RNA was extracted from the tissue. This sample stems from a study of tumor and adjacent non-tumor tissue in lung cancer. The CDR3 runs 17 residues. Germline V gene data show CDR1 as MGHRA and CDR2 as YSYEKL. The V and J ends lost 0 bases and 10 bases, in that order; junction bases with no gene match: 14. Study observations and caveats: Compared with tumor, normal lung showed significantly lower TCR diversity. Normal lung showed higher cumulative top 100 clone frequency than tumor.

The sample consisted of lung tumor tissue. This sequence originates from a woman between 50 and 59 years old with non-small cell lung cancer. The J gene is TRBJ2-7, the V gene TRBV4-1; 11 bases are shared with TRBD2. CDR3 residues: CASSQDPRLAGTRDQYL. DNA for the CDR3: TGCGCCAGCAGCCAAGATCCCCGACTAGCGGGGACGAGGGATCAGTACTTA.